The present entry profiles one T cell receptor (beta chain) with its context. Its antigen remains unidentified. This sample stems from a study of CD8+ T cells in alopecia areata. For the study at large: Tofacitinib dosing lasted 6 to 18 months, which was then followed by 6 months off drug.

Following extraction, RNA underwent reverse transcription to cDNA, which served as the sequencing template. The table came from immunoSEQ multiplex PCR; TCRdb's copy has only in-frame clones and leaves some out. The sample lists about 130,000 clones, around 49% seen once, with around 19% in the top ten. General observations from the study: It was lesional scalp, especially alopecia totalis/universalis, that showed higher clonality than normal scalp. Sequencing of scalp samples also includes resident alphabeta T cells from normal skin.

This CDR3 spans 17 amino acids. V was trimmed by 0 bases and J by 1 base, leaving 13 bases between them. CDR1 and CDR2 from the germline V gene are LGHNA and YNFKEQ. J is TRBJ1-5 and V is TRBV4-2; D possibly corresponds to TRBD1 (5 bases). The material was CD8+ T cells sorted from blood, obtained at week 0. This clonotype was sampled from a human donor with alopecia areata. The CDR3 DNA sequence: TGTGCCAGCAGCCAAGATGGTGGGACGGGGAGCAATCAGCCCCAGCATTTT. It is translated as CASSQDGGTGSNQPQHF.